This T cell receptor (beta chain) appears in the sequencing data of a study of human T cells and chemical hapten exposure. General study findings and limits: Patch test scores rose with PT1 expanded TCR counts, a positive correlation.

As to this clonotype: Its specificity is not known.

Time point here: pre-sensitization, week 0. This sample's treatment: therapeutic diphenylcyclopropenone sensitization with weekly scalp DPC. TCRdb called the RACE reads again in MiXCR, with one record for every CDR3 protein. The sample consists of some 250,000 distinct CDR3 sequences, roughly 7.4% of them appearing once. With 5 bases removed from V and 6 bases from J, the gap between germline ends came to 20 bases. The CDR3 consists of 16 residues. Germline lookup yields CDR1 SGHTA and CDR2 FQGNSA. The TCR comes from a young man with alopecia areata. Some clones in this sample may be carry-over from other donors' samples. Sequenced here: whole blood, sampled in connection with sensitization to the hapten diphenylcyclopropenone (DPC). The V and J genes are TRBV7-2 and TRBJ1-3; D is perhaps TRBD1 (5 bases). The CDR3 is CASSLEGQATPNTIYF. The CDR3 region has the DNA TGTGCCAGCAGCCTCGAGGGGCAGGCGACCCCAAACACCATATATTTT.